The 18 T cell receptor beta chains below come from one sample, sequenced in a study of beta chain features in type 1 diabetes. Findings and limits, study-wide: Type 1 diabetes patients had TCRB CDR3s that were shorter (moderately but significantly so) in all four CD4+ subsets.

As every portion of the isolated RNA was reverse transcribed, the sequencing read expressed TCRB transcripts. Produced via immunoSEQ multiplex PCR; TCRdb's table is partial and in-frame only. The sample contains approximately 730,000 clones, around an eighth of which appear only once. No antigen has been identified for these receptors. Material: naive CD4+ T cells from blood. The receptor source for this set is a man between 18 and 35 years old with type 1 diabetes.

The rearrangement links TRBV15 to TRBJ1-5; no clear D. Trimming left V 1 base short and J 7 bases short, with 5 bases between. CDR1 and CDR2 (germline): LNHNV, YYDKDF (reference sequence). The CDR3 spans 12 residues. CDR3 DNA: TGTGCCACCAGCAGAGCCAGGCAGCCCCAGCATTTT. Amino acid sequence: CATSRARQPQHF.

The DNA of the CDR3 is TGTGCCAGCAGCGTTGGGGGGCCGAGGACTGAAGCTTTCTTT. Protein sequence: CASSVGGPRTEAFF. V usage is TRBV11-1 and J usage is TRBJ1-1; maybe TRBD1 (6 bases). CDR1 SGHAT and CDR2 FQDESV come from the germline V gene (reference sequence). The CDR3 runs 14 residues. V was clipped by 5 bases and J by 5 bases, with 15 bases between them.

The rearrangement links TRBV10-3 to TRBJ2-7; TRBD2 matches at 8 bases. Per the germline V gene, CDR1 is ENHRY and CDR2 is SYGVKD. This CDR3 contains 18 residues. Germline trimming cut 0 bases from V and 0 bases from J; bases unmatched to any gene: 10. The CDR3 here is CAISESIGTGTSSYEQYF. In nucleotides, the CDR3 is TGTGCCATCAGTGAGTCGATCGGTACCGGGACTAGCTCCTACGAGCAGTACTTC.

This clone occurred a few times. The chain uses TRBV2 and TRBJ2-3; 13 bases agree with TRBD2. The CDR3 loop spans 21 amino acids. Germline V lookup: CDR1 SNHLY, CDR2 FYNNEI. V dropped 0 bases and J dropped 7; count of bases not matched to a gene: 19. CDR3 sequence: CASSEALGLAGTGDLGNTQYF. CDR3 sequence (DNA): TGTGCCAGCAGTGAAGCCTTGGGACTAGCGGGGACTGGGGATCTCGGGAATACGCAGTATTTT.

This clone was observed a few times. The genes are TRBV4-1 and TRBJ1-2, with D unclear. The CDR3 is made up of 15 amino acids. Trimming removed 2 bases at V and 5 bases at J, with 15 bases between. CDR1 is MGHRA and CDR2 is YSYEKL in the germline V gene. The CDR3 DNA follows: TGCGCCAGCAGCCAACTCCATGGAGACGCTTATGGCTACACCTTC. This encodes CASSQLHGDAYGYTF.

A few counts support this clone. The chain has TRBV5-6 and TRBJ1-2; D is perhaps TRBD1 (6 bases). The CDR3 is made up of 15 amino acids. CDR1 is SGHDT, CDR2 YYEEEE, per germline. Deletions cut 5 bases from V and 8 bases from J, with 22 bases between. In DNA, the CDR3 is TGTGCCAGCAGGATACGGGACACCACCCCACGGGGCTACACCTTC. Protein: CASRIRDTTPRGYTF.

The V and J genes are TRBV6-5 and TRBJ1-2; possible D gene TRBD1, 5 bases. CDR1 is MNHEY, CDR2 SVGAGI, per germline. With 7 bases removed from V and 7 bases from J, the gap between germline ends came to 19 bases. CDR3 size: 14 residues. The CDR3 loop reads CASKGDSYLFGYTF. For the CDR3, the DNA is TGTGCCAGCAAGGGAGACAGTTACCTTTTTGGCTACACCTTC.

A few counts support this clone. The chain joins TRBV11-2 to TRBJ2-4; D remains unclear. The V end was cut by 4 bases, the J end by 0 bases, with 10 bases between. This CDR3 comprises 15 residues. Germline V CDR1 and CDR2: SGHAT, FQNNGV. CDR3 protein: CASSSGPIAKNIQYF. CDR3 DNA: TGTGCCAGCAGCTCCGGCCCAATAGCCAAAAACATTCAGTACTTC.

This clone showed up just a few times. The V call is TRBV29-1, the J call TRBJ2-3, with D possibly matching TRBD2 (7 bases). The CDR3 covers 14 residues. Germline lookup yields CDR1 SQVTM and CDR2 ANQGSEA. The germline V and J ends were trimmed by 0 bases and 5 bases, with 12 bases remaining between them. The CDR3 sequence: CSVEDQGRGDTQYF. The CDR3 DNA sequence: TGCAGCGTTGAAGATCAGGGGAGGGGAGATACGCAGTATTTT.

The J gene is TRBJ1-4, the V gene TRBV18, with D perhaps TRBD1 (6 bases). CDR3 length: 15 amino acids. In germline, CDR1 is KGHSH, CDR2 LQKENI. With 4 bases removed from V and 7 bases from J, the gap between germline ends came to 16 bases. The chain's CDR3 is CASSLQSGGGEKLFF. The DNA of the CDR3 is TGTGCCAGCTCACTACAGTCCGGGGGCGGTGAAAAACTGTTTTTT.

This clone was detected only once. This chain connects TRBV27 to TRBJ1-1; possible D gene TRBD1, 5 bases. The V gene lost 5 bases and the J gene lost 4 bases, with 20 bases spanning the gap. CDR3 length equals 16 residues. Germline-derived CDR1 and CDR2 are MNHEY and SMNVEV (reference sequence). The DNA for the CDR3 is TGTGCCAGCAGTACCTGGTTGGGGGACCGGGGCACTGAAGCTTTCTTT. This sequence encodes CASSTWLGDRGTEAFF.

The V call is TRBV11-2, the J call TRBJ2-3; tentatively, D is TRBD2 (5 bases). The CDR3 contains 17 residues. V was cut by 4 bases and J by 4 bases, with 21 bases left in between. From germline, CDR1 is SGHAT and CDR2 FQNNGV. CDR3 coding DNA: TGTGCCAGCAGCTCCGGGCGGGCGGAAACTCGAGCAGATACGCAGTATTTT. Translating it yields CASSSGRAETRADTQYF.

There are a few counts of this clone. The sample holds other DNA sequences that translate to the same CDR3. This sequence joins TRBV18 and TRBJ2-1; tentatively, D is TRBD1 (6 bases). This CDR3 comprises 13 residues. Germline values: CDR1 KGHSH, CDR2 LQKENI. Trimming took off 3 bases at V and 5 bases at J, with 8 bases between the two ends. CDR3 nucleotide sequence: TGTGCCAGCTCACCGGGGGCCAACAATGAGCAGTTCTTC. It codes for CASSPGANNEQFF.

This chain joins TRBV30 and TRBJ1-5; no firm D call. The CDR3 is 13 amino acids. The V end lost 1 base, the J end lost 4 bases, and 8 bases lay between the germline ends. Germline loops: CDR1 GTSNPN, CDR2 SVGIG (reference sequence). Written as DNA, the CDR3 is TGTGCCTGGAGTGAAGTAGGGAATCAGCCCCAGCATTTT. Residues: CAWSEVGNQPQHF. Filled out from reference TRBV30 and TRBJ1-5, the complete variable domain reads SQTIHQWPATLVQPVGSPLSLECTVEGTSNPNLYWYRQAAGRGLQLLFYSVGIGQISSEVPQNLSASRPQDRQFILSSKKLLLSDSGFYLCAWSEVGNQPQHFGDGTRLSIL.

This clone has more than one count but fewer than ten. The chain is built from TRBV18 and TRBJ2-1; 7 bases agree with TRBD1. This CDR3 has 15 residues. CDR1 KGHSH and CDR2 LQKENI come from the germline V gene. Losses at the gene ends were 3 bases for V and 3 bases for J; bases not matched to a gene: 5. CDR3 residues: CASSPTTGSYNEQFF. In DNA form, the CDR3 reads TGTGCCAGCTCACCGACGACAGGGAGCTACAATGAGCAGTTCTTC.

The chain links TRBV5-4 to TRBJ2-7; 10 bases line up with TRBD1. Germline CDR1 reads SGHNT; CDR2 reads YYREEE (reference sequence). CDR3 length equals 14 residues. Trimming at V came to 2 bases and at J to 2 bases, leaving 1 base not matched to a gene. The CDR3: CASSFDRGPYEQYF. CDR3 nucleotide sequence: TGTGCCAGCAGCTTCGACAGGGGGCCCTACGAGCAGTACTTC.

The gene calls are TRBV5-1 and TRBJ2-1; 9 nucleotides match TRBD2. The CDR3 is 17 residues long. Germline V gene sequence: CDR1 SGHRS, CDR2 YFSETQ. The V segment lost 5 bases and the J segment 0 bases; nucleotides outside the gene matches: 9. CDR3 in amino acids: CASRRGRGPSSYNEQFF. CDR3 nucleotides: TGCGCCAGCAGGCGCGGGAGGGGGCCGAGCTCCTACAATGAGCAGTTCTTC.

About this clone: An end of the junction does not agree with germline; a read error may underlie this. The same CDR3 arises from other DNA sequences in this sample as well. The V and J genes are TRBV20-1 and TRBJ1-1, with D unresolved. The CDR3 covers 11 residues. CDR1 is DFQATT and CDR2 is SNEGSKA in the germline V gene (reference sequence). The chain's CDR3 is CSPRVNTEAFF. CDR3 coding DNA: TGCAGTCCTAGGGTAAACACTGAAGCTTTCTTT.